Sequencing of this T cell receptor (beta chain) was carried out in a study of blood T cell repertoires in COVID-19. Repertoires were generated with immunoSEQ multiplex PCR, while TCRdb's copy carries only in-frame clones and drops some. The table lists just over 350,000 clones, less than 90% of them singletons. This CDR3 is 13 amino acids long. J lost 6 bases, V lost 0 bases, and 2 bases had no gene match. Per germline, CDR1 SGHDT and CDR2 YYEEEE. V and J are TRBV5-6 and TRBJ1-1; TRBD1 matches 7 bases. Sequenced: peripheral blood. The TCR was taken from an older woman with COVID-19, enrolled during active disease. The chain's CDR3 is CASSLVGGSEAFF. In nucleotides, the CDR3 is TGTGCCAGCAGCTTGGTAGGGGGCTCTGAAGCTTTCTTT. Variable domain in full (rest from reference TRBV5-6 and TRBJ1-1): DAGVTQSPTHLIKTRGQQVTLRCSPKSGHDTVSWYQQALGQGPQFIFQYYEEEERQRGNFPDRFSGHQFPNYSSELNVNALLLGDSALYLCASSLVGGSEAFFGQGTRLTVV.